The 14 T cell receptor beta chains below all came from one sample that was sequenced in a study of T cell responses to AZD1222 COVID-19 vaccine. The repertoire was sequenced with immunoSEQ multiplex PCR; TCRdb's copy has only in-frame clones and lacks some. The sample holds around 160,000 clones, 70% to 90% seen once. Sequenced material: peripheral blood, taken on day 0 of AZD1222 vaccination. The receptors stem from an adult in good health.

This sequence joins TRBV30 and TRBJ1-4; D not certain. Trimming stripped 3 bases from V and 4 bases from J, with 12 bases between. CDR1 and CDR2 from the germline V gene are GTSNPN and SVGIG (reference sequence). This CDR3 has 14 residues. CDR3: CAWRLGAYNEKLFF. CDR3 DNA: TGTGCCTGGAGGTTGGGAGCATATAATGAAAAACTGTTTTTT.

This clone has a count of ten or more. The V and J genes are TRBV30 and TRBJ1-5; 11 nucleotides match TRBD1. Germline V gene lookup returns CDR1 GTSNPN and CDR2 SVGIG (reference sequence). The CDR3 is 15 residues long. V shed 2 bases, J shed 10 bases, and the junction held 10 bases outside the gene matches. CDR3 nucleotides: TGTGCCTGGAGTCGCCTCGGACAGGGGGCAGGTCCCCAGCATTTT. Protein sequence: CAWSRLGQGAGPQHF.

The DNA for the CDR3 is TGTGCCAGCAGCTTGCCCCTTAGCACAGATACGCAGTATTTT. Translated, it gives CASSLPLSTDTQYF. This chain links TRBV28 with TRBJ2-3; no reliable D call. Germline lookup yields CDR1 MDHEN and CDR2 SYDVKM. This CDR3 spans 14 amino acids. The V end lost 6 bases, the J end lost 0 bases, and 10 bases lay between the germline ends.

The gene calls are TRBV10-3 and TRBJ1-1, with 8 bases lining up with TRBD1. The germline CDR1 and CDR2 sequences are ENHRY and SYGVKD. The CDR3 length is 15 residues. Germline trimming cut 3 bases from V and 1 base from J; bases unmatched to any gene: 4. DNA for the CDR3: TGTGCCATCAGTGAACCGGGACAGGCGAACACTGAAGCTTTCTTT. Translated, it gives CAISEPGQANTEAFF.

This clone has more than one count but fewer than ten. The chain has TRBV2 and TRBJ1-2; D perhaps matches TRBD1 (5 bases). The CDR3 spans 15 residues. Trimming took off 11 bases at V and 5 bases at J, with 24 bases between the two ends. In germline, CDR1 is SNHLY, CDR2 FYNNEI. The CDR3 sequence: CASRDLGIGGYGYTF. DNA of the CDR3: TGTGCCTCTCGGGACTTGGGAATCGGAGGTTATGGCTACACCTTC. Full variable domain (missing parts from reference TRBV2 and TRBJ1-2): EPEVTQTPSHQVTQMGQEVILRCVPISNHLYFYWYRQILGQKVEFLVSFYNNEISEKSEIFDDQFSVERPDGSNFTLKIRSTKLEDSAMYFCASRDLGIGGYGYTFGSGTRLTVV.

This clone was found once. J is TRBJ1-1 and V is TRBV24-1; 11 positions agree with TRBD1. Germline CDR1 and CDR2: KGHDR and SFDVKD. After removal of 5 bases from V and 11 bases from J, the junction contained 3 bases not matched to a gene. This CDR3 contains 12 residues. The CDR3 spells CATSVRDRGAFF. CDR3 sequence (DNA): TGTGCCACCAGTGTCCGGGACAGGGGGGCTTTCTTT.

This chain joins TRBV2 and TRBJ2-2; 10 bases match TRBD2. The V and J ends lost 6 bases and 7 bases, in that order; junction bases with no gene match: 11. CDR3 length: 16 amino acids. Germline lookup yields CDR1 SNHLY and CDR2 FYNNEI. In DNA form, the CDR3 reads TGTGCCAGCAGCTGGGAGAGCGGGGGGGCTGTCGGGGAGCTGTTTTTT. This codes for CASSWESGGAVGELFF.

The table lists this clone with a count of one. This chain connects TRBV2 to TRBJ1-6; the match to TRBD1 covers 11 bases. The CDR3 extends over 14 amino acids. In germline, CDR1 is SNHLY, CDR2 FYNNEI. Trimming at V came to 7 bases and at J to 7 bases, leaving 3 bases not matched to a gene. The CDR3 nucleotides are TGTGCCAGCAAGGACAGGGGGCTGAATTCACCCCTCCACTTT. Translation: CASKDRGLNSPLHF.

A single count supports this clone. V gene TRBV10-2 combines with J gene TRBJ2-3; no reliable D call. This CDR3 is 13 amino acids long. Germline loops: CDR1 WSHSY, CDR2 SAAADI. Deletions cut 8 bases from V and 3 bases from J, with 12 bases between. The CDR3 DNA sequence: TGCGCCAGCGCTCACAGTAAGACAGATACGCAGTATTTT. It translates to CASAHSKTDTQYF.

This clone was found once. The same CDR3 arises from other DNA sequences in this sample as well. The chain links TRBV28 to TRBJ1-2, with a weak D call TRBD1 (6 bases). Trimming took 4 bases from V and 1 from J, leaving 10 bases between them. Germline CDR1 MDHEN, CDR2 SYDVKM. CDR3 length equals 14 residues. The chain's CDR3 is CASSSGTSNYGYTF. For the CDR3, the DNA is TGTGCCAGCAGTTCCGGGACAAGTAACTATGGCTACACCTTC.

V is TRBV4-1 and J is TRBJ1-2; the D is unclear. The germline V gene encodes CDR1 MGHRA and CDR2 YSYEKL. V lost 1 base to trimming and J lost 4 bases, with 7 bases between them. The CDR3 runs 13 residues. CDR3 in DNA: TGCGCCAGCAGCCAAGTCTCGGCCTATGGCTACACCTTC. Protein: CASSQVSAYGYTF.

The chain has TRBV27 and TRBJ2-2; 12 nucleotides agree with TRBD2. CDR1 and CDR2 (germline): MNHEY, SMNVEV (reference sequence). Trimming removed 9 bases from V and 7 bases from J; junction bases left unmatched: 9. This CDR3 is built from 15 residues. CDR3 nucleotides: TGTGCCAGTTCGCGGACTAGCGGGGTGAGCGGGGAGCTGTTTTTT. Its translation is CASSRTSGVSGELFF.

This chain connects TRBV6-5 to TRBJ1-2; D not certain. Trimming removed 11 bases at V and 3 bases at J, with 7 bases between. This CDR3 has 10 residues. Germline CDR1 is MNHEY and CDR2 is SVGAGI. The CDR3 nucleotides are TGTGCCTCCAACTACTATGGCTACACCTTC. Translating gives CASNYYGYTF.

The genes are TRBV5-1 and TRBJ2-5; the D gene is possibly TRBD1 (6 bases). Per the germline V gene, CDR1 is SGHRS and CDR2 is YFSETQ. The CDR3 has 15 residues. V was shortened by 7 bases and J by 4 bases, with 20 bases between the two germline ends. CDR3 DNA sequence: TGCGCCAGCTTCCCACAAGAGGGGGTTGGAGAGACCCAGTACTTC. It translates to CASFPQEGVGETQYF.